This T cell receptor beta chain was sequenced for a study of T cells in Graves' hyperthyroidism and ophthalmopathy. Study-wide background: Peripheral blood draws took place at initial diagnosis, ahead of any treatment.

This clonotype was seen at least ten times. Amplification targeted TCR beta CDR3 regions from RNA transcripts. When the TCR CDR3 underwent first-round RT-PCR, the HTBI primer set was used. TCRdb used MiXCR to reprocess the multiplex PCR reads, holding one entry per CDR3 protein. The sample has about 560,000 distinct CDR3 sequences; 12% to 15% are singletons. Germline CDR1 is GTSNPN and CDR2 is SVGIG (reference sequence). The CDR3 consists of 12 residues. V was clipped by 2 bases and J by 5 bases; unmatched bases: 3. Graves' hyperthyroidism was deemed stable given no ophthalmopathy progression within 18 months. PBMCs were derived from 10 ml fresh peripheral blood.

Sequenced: blood. This chain uses TRBV30 with TRBJ2-7, with TRBD1 identical over 7 bases. The TCR was taken from a woman between 40 and 55 years old with Graves' hyperthyroidism. The CDR3 DNA follows: TGTGCCTGGAGTTACGGGACAGACGAGCAGTACTTC. Translated: CAWSYGTDEQYF. The variable domain in full, with the rest retrieved from reference TRBV30 and TRBJ2-7, is SQTIHQWPATLVQPVGSPLSLECTVEGTSNPNLYWYRQAAGRGLQLLFYSVGIGQISSEVPQNLSASRPQDRQFILSSKKLLLSDSGFYLCAWSYGTDEQYFGPGTRLTVT.